One and the same sample provided the 11 T cell receptor beta chains below, sequenced in a study of cytomegalovirus exposure and HLA in healthy donors. The PCR was carried out with 60 Vbeta primers and 13 Jbeta primers. Clones were sequenced by immunoSEQ multiplex PCR, and TCRdb holds only the in-frame ones, with some missing. The sample has around 130,000 clones, about 78% seen once. The source material was PBMCs. The receptor source for this set is a man in his fifties or sixties in good health and CMV-seronegative.

The chain has TRBV4-3 and TRBJ2-1; D possibly corresponds to TRBD2 (6 bases). The CDR3 is made up of 16 amino acids. V lost 2 bases and J 6 bases, leaving 17 bases between the germline ends. Germline V CDR1 and CDR2: LGHNA, YSLEER. The CDR3 spells CASSQSGTPPGNEQFF. The DNA of the CDR3 is TGCGCCAGCAGCCAATCCGGGACTCCCCCCGGCAATGAGCAGTTCTTC.

The chain links TRBV6-6 to TRBJ2-5, with D tentatively TRBD1 (5 bases). CDR1 is MNHNY, CDR2 SVGAGI, per germline (reference sequence). Trimming took 0 bases from V and 4 from J, leaving 9 bases between them. The CDR3 totals 14 residues. The CDR3: CASSYSRVGETQYF. Written as DNA, the CDR3 is TGTGCCAGCAGTTACTCCAGGGTCGGAGAGACCCAGTACTTC.

The genes are TRBV2 and TRBJ2-3, with 8 nucleotides matching TRBD2. Trimming removed 6 bases from V and 4 bases from J; junction bases left unmatched: 9. The length of the CDR3 is 15 residues. Germline V CDR1 and CDR2: SNHLY, FYNNEI. The DNA of the CDR3 is TGTGCCAGCAGCACAGCCCGGGGGGGCGCAGATACGCAGTATTTT. Amino acids: CASSTARGGADTQYF.

The chain is built from TRBV6-1 and TRBJ2-1; 12 bases align to TRBD2. V lost 0 bases and J lost 7; bases outside the gene matches: 4. This CDR3 has 16 residues. Per the germline V gene, CDR1 is MNHNS and CDR2 is SASEGT. CDR3 sequence reads: CASSEALAGGINEQFF. The DNA for the CDR3 is TGTGCCAGCAGTGAAGCGCTAGCGGGAGGGATTAATGAGCAGTTCTTC.

J is TRBJ1-2 and V is TRBV5-8; D remains ambiguous. V dropped 0 bases and J dropped 2 bases, with 5 bases sitting between them. The germline V gene encodes CDR1 SGHTS and CDR2 YDEGEE. CDR3 length equals 13 residues. CDR3 protein: CASSLGENYGYTF. Here the CDR3 DNA reads TGTGCCAGCAGCTTGGGAGAAAACTATGGCTACACCTTC.

V usage is TRBV28 and J usage is TRBJ1-2, with 7 bases that match TRBD1. The CDR3 contains 14 residues. Germline values: CDR1 MDHEN, CDR2 SYDVKM. J was trimmed by 5 bases and V by 5 bases; bases with no gene match: 8. CDR3: CASSPGTVKYGYTF. The CDR3 DNA sequence: TGTGCCAGCAGTCCCGGGACAGTGAAATATGGCTACACCTTC.

The rearrangement joins TRBV6-6 to TRBJ1-2, with 7 bases fitting TRBD1. V lost 5 bases and J lost 2; bases outside the gene matches: 2. The germline CDR1 and CDR2 sequences are MNHNY and SVGAGI (reference sequence). This CDR3 spans 13 amino acids. CDR3 sequence: CASSPQGNYGYTF. For the CDR3, the DNA is TGTGCCAGCAGTCCACAGGGGAACTATGGCTACACCTTC.

This sequence joins TRBV7-8 and TRBJ1-1; 12 bases align to TRBD1. Germline V gives CDR1 SGHVS, CDR2 FQNEAQ. CDR3 length: 17 amino acids. With 3 bases clipped from V and 1 base from J, the junction kept 6 bases outside the gene matches. The CDR3 DNA reads as TGTGCCAGCAGCTTCCGGGACAGGGGGCCCCCGAACACTGAAGCTTTCTTT. Translated, it gives CASSFRDRGPPNTEAFF.

This clone has a handful of counts. The rearrangement joins TRBV2 to TRBJ1-5, with TRBD1 matching 7 bases. The germline V gene has CDR1 SNHLY and CDR2 FYNNEI. The CDR3 runs to 14 residues. V dropped 5 bases and J dropped 7; count of bases not matched to a gene: 8. The CDR3 DNA is TGTGCCAGCAGTTCACAGGGGAGTGGGCAGCCCCAGCATTTT. Translating gives CASSSQGSGQPQHF.

The chain uses TRBV18 and TRBJ2-7; tentatively, D is TRBD1 (5 bases). Germline loops: CDR1 KGHSH, CDR2 LQKENI. Between the trimmed V and J ends, which lost 2 bases and 3 bases, there was a span of 14 bases. There are 15 residues in the CDR3. The CDR3 nucleotides read TGTGCCAGCTCACCATCAAGGGGCCAATTCTACGAGCAGTACTTC. Translating gives CASSPSRGQFYEQYF. The complete variable domain, with remaining parts taken from reference TRBV18 and TRBJ2-7, reads NAGVMQNPRHLVRRRGQEARLRCSPMKGHSHVYWYRQLPEEGLKFMVYLQKENIIDESGMPKERFSAEFPKEGPSILRIQQVVRGDSAAYFCASSPSRGQFYEQYFGPGTRLTVT.

The chain has TRBV6-5 and TRBJ2-7, with TRBD2 as a possible D gene (5 bases). This CDR3 spans 14 amino acids. Germline V CDR1 and CDR2: MNHEY, SVGAGI. V lost 6 bases and J 3 bases, leaving 15 bases between the germline ends. CDR3 coding DNA: TGTGCCAGCAGCTCCGGGATCAGCTTCTACGAGCAGTACTTC. This encodes CASSSGISFYEQYF.